This TCR beta chain was captured in a study of early stage breast cancer tumors. Study overall: The ER+/PR+/HER2- tumors included seven or eight ductal and four lobular carcinomas.

Blood replicates held 0.5 ug DNA, tumor or normal breast roughly 1.5 ug, two each. TCRdb's table, derived via immunoSEQ multiplex PCR, lists solely in-frame clones and lacks some. The sample shows about 8,000 clones, approximately 66% of them seen only once. General study points: Blood repertoires resembled normal breast more than tumor. Tumors had approximately 2.5-fold higher T cell density than normal breast.

Regarding this clone: Antigen: not known.

This CDR3 contains 14 residues. The V end lost 3 bases, the J end lost 7 bases, and 10 bases lay between the germline ends. Germline V gene data show CDR1 as LNHDA and CDR2 as SQIVND (reference sequence). The V call is TRBV19, the J call TRBJ1-6; the D gene is possibly TRBD1 (6 bases). The clonotype comes from a person aged 70 to 80 with breast cancer. Sequencing was performed on breast tumor tissue. CDR3 sequence (DNA): TGTGCCAGTAGTATTTACAGGGACAATTCACCCCTCCACTTT. It yields the protein CASSIYRDNSPLHF.